Listed below are T cell receptor beta chains from one sample, sequenced in a study of T-cell memory formation after mild COVID-19. MiXCR was run by TCRdb on the 5' RACE reads, yielding one entry per CDR3 protein. The sample consists of just over 400,000 distinct CDR3 sequences, roughly a quarter of them appearing once. The sequencing input was PBMCs or a T cell subset sorted from them (not recorded which). The receptors were gathered from an adult woman who had mild COVID-19 (a few samples of this study predate the infection). Cell type and time point are not known. Each CDR3 is given with its conserved first and last residue. A D gene is named only where the DNA matches it firmly. The size field is filled for only some rows; it gives once, few, many or a size class.

V gene,clone size,D gene,J gene,CDR3 DNA,CDR3 protein
TRBV5-1,few,.,TRBJ2-7,TGCGCCAGCAGCTTGAGGGTCGGCAGCACCTACGAGCAGTACTTC,CASSLRVGSTYEQYF
TRBV29-1,.,.,TRBJ2-7,TGCAGCGTTGATTGGCAGGGGAGCTCCTACGAGCAGTACTTC,CSVDWQGSSYEQYF
TRBV6-5,few,.,TRBJ2-4,TGTGCCAGCAGTTACGGGGCTCAACTCAACATTCAGTACTTC,CASSYGAQLNIQYF
TRBV5-1,few,.,TRBJ2-5,TGCGCCAGCAGCACGTCCCACGGAGAGACCCAGTACTTC,CASSTSHGETQYF
TRBV29-1,.,TRBD1,TRBJ2-7,TGCAGCGCCCGGGACAGGGAAGCCTACGAGCAGTACTTC,CSARDREAYEQYF
TRBV6-5,.,TRBD2,TRBJ2-2,TGTGCCAGCAGCCCCAGACGACTAGCGGCCGGGGAGCTGTTTTTT,CASSPRRLAAGELFF
TRBV5-1,.,TRBD2,TRBJ2-2,TGCGCCAGCAGCTTGGACCGGAGAGTAGCGGGTTTCGGGGACACCGGGGAGCTGTTTTTT,CASSLDRRVAGFGDTGELFF
TRBV7-9,.,.,TRBJ1-6,TGTGCCAGCACCATCGGCTTAAGCAATTCACCCCTCCACTTT,CASTIGLSNSPLHF
TRBV6-6,.,TRBD1,TRBJ2-7,TGTGCCAGCAGTCTTAACAGGGGATACACCTACGAGCAGTACTTC,CASSLNRGYTYEQYF
TRBV7-2,.,TRBD2,TRBJ2-1,TGTGCCAGCAGGACCATAGCGGGAGTCTACAATGAGCAGTTCTTC,CASRTIAGVYNEQFF
TRBV12-5,.,.,TRBJ2-7,TGTGCTAGTGGTTTGGAAAGACTCGAGCAGTACTTC,CASGLERLEQYF
TRBV7-6,few,.,TRBJ2-5,TGTGCCAGCAGCTTCGGGGAGCCTGAGACCCAGTACTTC,CASSFGEPETQYF
TRBV18,.,TRBD1,TRBJ1-1,TGTGCCAGCTCACCAGGAACAGGGGGGAACACTGAAGCTTTCTTT,CASSPGTGGNTEAFF
TRBV11-1,.,.,TRBJ2-2,TGTGCCAGCAGCTTAATCAGGGGAGATACCGGGGAGCTGTTTTTT,CASSLIRGDTGELFF
TRBV9,.,.,TRBJ2-7,TGTGCCAGCAGCGGCGGGATAACTGGCTCCTACGAGCAGTACTTC,CASSGGITGSYEQYF
TRBV6-5,.,.,TRBJ1-2,TGTGCCAGCAGTTACTCGGTCTGGTATGGCTACACCTTC,CASSYSVWYGYTF
TRBV10-3,.,.,TRBJ2-3,TGTGCCATCAGAACTGGGACTTCTCGTCAGTCAGATACGCAGTATTTT,CAIRTGTSRQSDTQYF
TRBV5-4,many,.,TRBJ1-2,TGTGCCAGCAGCTCAGCCAACTCAGCCGGCTACACCTTC,CASSSANSAGYTF